This T cell receptor (beta chain) was observed in a study of post-analysis software for immune sequencing data (dated by TCRdb to 2014 to 2015). About the full investigation: The recorded disease courses included relapsing-remitting, secondary progressive and progressive-relapsing multiple sclerosis, and some patients had no subtype annotation. A subset of samples was prepared in parallel using single-end sample barcoding, then pooled and co-amplified after Illumina adapter ligation. Patient repertoires were compared against ten to twelve previously published healthy control repertoires from donors aged 6 to 25 years. The full study reports these points: Patients showed significantly higher frequencies than controls for roughly five TRBV segments, among them TRBV5-6, TRBV5-1 and TRBV20-1. Direct clustering with F measure revealed strong co-clustering of samples prepared in the same batch, which led to a batch-effect correction. The control group was slightly older than the multiple sclerosis patient group. Multiple sclerosis patients had significantly lower normalized Chao1 diversity than controls, a result that suggests substantial peripheral T-cell clonal expansion.

A note on this clonotype: What this receptor recognizes is not known. No much larger clone is present one base from it, and per-base qualities are unavailable.

To demonstrate the VDJtools post-analysis software, TCR beta repertoires were profiled from the peripheral blood of over ten young patients with multiple sclerosis. The patients with multiple sclerosis were children and adolescents between 6 and 15 years of age. Including the terminal cysteine and phenylalanine, the CDR3 comprises 13 residues. Only the CDR3 portion is preserved as DNA: 39 bases, with reading frame beginning at the first base. CDR1 and CDR2, per the germline V gene, are MNHEY and SVGEGT. Trimming takes 0 bases from V and 4 bases from J, and the germline ends sit 6 bases apart. The method was PCR. The sequencer was an Illumina HiSeq 2500. To reduce PCR and sequencing biases, unique molecular identifiers were built into the TCR beta cDNA libraries. Roughly 0.5 million cDNA molecules were obtained per 1 to 10 million input T cells, so each molecule approximated one T cell. The patient libraries were prepared and sequenced with the same protocol used for the earlier healthy control dataset. Samples belonging to the same batch were prepared together, multiplexed and sequenced on a shared HiSeq lane. On the study's bioinformatics: MIGEC handled the raw barcoded reads, throwing out single-read molecular identifier groups before consensus assembly and CDR3 extraction. VDJtools was used for post-analysis of the clonotype tables, and diversity was normalized by down-sampling every dataset to the size of the smallest sample. In repertoire overlap clustering, CDR3 amino acid sequences, but not nucleotide sequences, were matched to correct batch-related cross-sample contamination. TCRdb redid the processing of the public reads, applying fastp at Q25 and MiXCR, and retained in-frame beta chains. All rows with the same CDR3 protein become a single entry with the most common DNA and genes. The V and J calls and clone size are TCRdb's, not the authors'. This sample is represented by fewer than 900,000 distinct CDR3 sequences; 40% to 55% of them were singletons. Clones ranked in the top ten supply roughly 4.9% of the sample.

The source of this sequence is a girl aged 10 to 17 with multiple sclerosis. The sequencing input was blood. The V and J genes are TRBV6-2 or TRBV6-3 and TRBJ1-2, with no D gene named confidently. Read as DNA, the sequence is TGTGCCAGCAGTTACTCTGCGGGCTATGGCTACACCTTC. Translation gives CASSYSAGYGYTF.